The source of this TCR beta chain is a study of blood T cell repertoires in COVID-19. Study summary: Specimens from acute and convalescent COVID-19 originated in the United States, Italy and Spain. From T cells, B-cell-depleted T cells, or PBMCs came the material, which was cDNA or gDNA.

In the study's own analysis: Cell counts per sample came from amplifying reference gene primers. The data were produced by immunoSEQ multiplex PCR, yet TCRdb's version contains in-frame clones alone and is incomplete. V and J calls and clone size follow that table, whereas D and trimming were derived from the DNA. The sample shows 150,000 to 200,000 clones, roughly 89% of them seen only once. The CDR3 runs to 13 residues. The J segment lost 2 bases and the V segment lost 7 bases, leaving 4 bases of the junction unmatched. The chain recombines TRBV12-3 or TRBV12-4 with TRBJ2-5; 7 bases line up with TRBD2. This sequence originates from a woman aged 18-29 years who had recovered from COVID-19. The sequenced sample was peripheral blood. The DNA for the CDR3 is TGTGCCAGCACCTGGGGGGGGCAAGAGACCCAGTACTTC. Translated: CASTWGGQETQYF.